Shown below are 11 T cell receptor beta chains from a single sample sequenced in a study of cytomegalovirus exposure and HLA in healthy donors. The PCR used 60 Vbeta and 13 Jbeta primers. Some clones are missing from TCRdb's copy, which holds only in-frame ones; the method was immunoSEQ multiplex PCR. The sample holds about 180,000 clones, about 81% seen once. What was sequenced was PBMCs. The receptors shown here come from a man between 40 and 49 years old in good health and CMV-seronegative.

This clone appeared once. The genes are TRBV5-6 and TRBJ2-7, with unresolved D. The CDR3 length is 14 residues. Germline CDR1 reads SGHDT; CDR2 reads YYEEEE. Trimming removed 3 bases at V and 2 bases at J, with 12 bases between. The CDR3 nucleotides are TGTGCCAGCAGCTCCCGAGGCCTCACCTACGAGCAGTACTTC. This translates into CASSSRGLTYEQYF.

The V gene is TRBV10-2, the J gene TRBJ2-5, with D possibly TRBD2 on 5 matching bases. The V end was cut by 0 bases, the J end by 4 bases, with 15 bases between. This CDR3 is built from 16 residues. The V gene's germline CDR1 is WSHSY and CDR2 SAAADI. The CDR3 coding sequence is TGCGCCAGCAGTGAGTCGAAGCGCGGGTTCGGAGAGACCCAGTACTTC. It specifies CASSESKRGFGETQYF.

The gene calls are TRBV30 and TRBJ2-7, with 10 positions matching TRBD1. From germline, CDR1 is GTSNPN and CDR2 SVGIG (reference sequence). V lost 4 bases and J lost 7; bases outside the gene matches: 10. The CDR3 is made up of 14 amino acids. The CDR3 here is CAWNYGTGASEQYF. As DNA, the CDR3 is TGTGCCTGGAATTACGGGACAGGGGCTAGTGAGCAGTACTTC. The full variable domain, with the rest looked up from reference TRBV30 and TRBJ2-7, is SQTIHQWPATLVQPVGSPLSLECTVEGTSNPNLYWYRQAAGRGLQLLFYSVGIGQISSEVPQNLSASRPQDRQFILSSKKLLLSDSGFYLCAWNYGTGASEQYFGPGTRLTVT.

This clone has just a few counts. The genes are TRBV28 and TRBJ2-7; possible D gene TRBD2, 7 bases. CDR1 is MDHEN and CDR2 is SYDVKM in the germline V gene. V shed 6 bases and J shed 9 bases, with 18 bases lying between them. The CDR3 spans 13 residues. CDR3 nucleotide sequence: TGTGCCAGCAGCTCCCCCGGGGGGCGCGGGCAGTACTTC. This gives the protein CASSSPGGRGQYF.

The CDR3 is CATRRPASGRKCEQYF. CDR3 nucleotides: TGTGCCACCAGGAGGCCGGCTAGCGGGAGAAAGTGCGAGCAGTACTTC. The V call is TRBV15, the J call TRBJ2-7, with TRBD2 matching over 10 bases. The V gene's germline CDR1 is LNHNV and CDR2 YYDKDF (reference sequence). V was clipped by 6 bases and J by 6 bases; unmatched bases: 14. This CDR3 contains 16 residues.

V is TRBV30 and J is TRBJ2-7; maybe TRBD1 (5 bases). Trimming pared 3 bases from V and 9 bases from J, leaving 15 bases between. Germline V lookup: CDR1 GTSNPN, CDR2 SVGIG (reference sequence). The CDR3 has 12 residues. The DNA for the CDR3 is TGTGCCTGGAGAGACAGTTCTAGGTGGCAGTACTTC. This translates into CAWRDSSRWQYF.

The V and J genes are TRBV30 and TRBJ1-4; perhaps TRBD1 as D (5 bases). CDR3 length: 16 amino acids. CDR1 and CDR2 from the germline V gene are GTSNPN and SVGIG (reference sequence). The ends were cut back, 4 bases at V and 10 bases at J, with 25 bases in the middle. The CDR3 bases are TGTGCCTGGATTCGTGGAGGGGCAGGGCCTCGGGGAAAACTGTTTTTT. It translates to CAWIRGGAGPRGKLFF.

This clone came up a few times. The V call is TRBV18, the J call TRBJ1-1, with 9 positions matching TRBD1. The germline V gene encodes CDR1 KGHSH and CDR2 LQKENI. The ends lost 5 bases at V and 0 bases at J; junction bases unmatched: 1. The CDR3 contains 14 residues. The CDR3 DNA follows: TGTGCCAGCTCAGGGACAGGGCTGAACACTGAAGCTTTCTTT. This codes for CASSGTGLNTEAFF.

This clone was recorded a few times. V gene TRBV11-3 combines with J gene TRBJ1-3; a possible D gene is TRBD1 (6 bases). The V end was cut by 2 bases, the J end by 6 bases, with 26 bases between. This CDR3 spans 19 amino acids. Germline V gene data show CDR1 as SGHNT and CDR2 as YENEEA. The CDR3 sequence is CASSLPLAGFLDSKNTIYF. Written as DNA, the CDR3 is TGTGCCAGCAGCTTACCTTTAGCGGGGTTCCTGGACAGTAAAAACACCATATATTTT. The full variable domain, with the rest looked up from reference TRBV11-3 and TRBJ1-3, is EAGVVQSPRYKIIEKKQPVAFWCNPISGHNTLYWYLQNLGQGPELLIRYENEEAVDDSQLPKDRFSAERLKGVDSTLKIQPAELGDSAVYLCASSLPLAGFLDSKNTIYFGEGSWLTVV.

The rearrangement joins TRBV2 to TRBJ2-3; D is undetermined. The CDR3 extends over 10 amino acids. Germline CDR1 SNHLY, CDR2 FYNNEI. V was clipped by 3 bases and J by 11 bases, with 6 bases between them. The CDR3 DNA follows: TGTGCCAGCAGTGATATTCGGCAGTATTTT. Translating gives CASSDIRQYF.

This clone was seen a single time. As DNA, the CDR3 is TGTGCCAGCAGCTCGACAGGGACCGGGGAGCTGTTTTTT. It codes for CASSSTGTGELFF. The chain employs TRBV7-9 and TRBJ2-2; 7 bases align to TRBD1. Germline assignment: CDR1 SEHNR and CDR2 FQNEAQ (reference sequence). The length of the CDR3 is 13 residues. Germline trimming cut 4 bases from V and 5 bases from J; bases unmatched to any gene: 1.